One T cell receptor (beta chain) is described in this entry. The antigen is unknown. The CDR3 extends 3 residues past the end of the read, so its final part is completed from the germline J gene. Sequencing used immunoSEQ multiplex PCR; TCRdb keeps in-frame clones, though not all of them. The data include more than 45,000 clones; the top ten clones carry 0.75% to 0.95%. Looked up from germline, CDR1 is SGHRS and CDR2 is YFSETQ. The CDR3 is 14 residues long. Trimming removed 5 bases from V and 5 bases from J; junction bases left unmatched: 6. This sample was included in a study of Tregs in tolerant kidney transplant recipients. General observations from the study: Donor-specific Treg expansion exceeded global Treg expansion in tolerant patients, suggesting antigen drive.

This sequence was found in a human donor who received a combined kidney and bone marrow transplant. Specimen: CD4+ T cells from blood, collected before the transplant. This chain uses TRBV5-1 with TRBJ2-1; 8 bases agree with TRBD2. This CDR3 reads CASRGLGPNNEQFF. The sequenced part of the CDR3 DNA is TGCGCCAGCAGGGGACTAGGTCCCAACAATGAG.